This T cell receptor beta chain was retrieved from a study of blood T cell repertoires in COVID-19. About the research overall: Acute-phase and convalescent COVID-19 samples originated in the United States, Italy and Spain. From T cells, B-cell-depleted T cells, or PBMCs came the material, which was cDNA or gDNA.

Per the original data handling: By means of reference gene primer amplification, nucleated cell counts were estimated. The data were produced by immunoSEQ multiplex PCR, yet TCRdb's version contains in-frame clones alone and is incomplete. V and J calls and clone size follow that table, whereas D and trimming were derived from the DNA. The data contain fewer than 150,000 clones, 60% to 85% of them singletons. Germline CDR1 ENHRY, CDR2 SYGVKD. J lost 5 bases, V lost 6 bases, and 6 bases had no gene match. The CDR3 covers 13 residues. The source of this sequence is a human donor with acute or convalescent COVID-19. The donor label of this sample is uncertain. The chain carries TRBV10-3 and TRBJ2-5; 7 bases are a match to TRBD2. The sequenced sample consisted of peripheral blood. The DNA for the CDR3 is TGTGCCATCAGACGGGGGGACGGGGAGACCCAGTACTTC. It codes for CAIRRGDGETQYF.